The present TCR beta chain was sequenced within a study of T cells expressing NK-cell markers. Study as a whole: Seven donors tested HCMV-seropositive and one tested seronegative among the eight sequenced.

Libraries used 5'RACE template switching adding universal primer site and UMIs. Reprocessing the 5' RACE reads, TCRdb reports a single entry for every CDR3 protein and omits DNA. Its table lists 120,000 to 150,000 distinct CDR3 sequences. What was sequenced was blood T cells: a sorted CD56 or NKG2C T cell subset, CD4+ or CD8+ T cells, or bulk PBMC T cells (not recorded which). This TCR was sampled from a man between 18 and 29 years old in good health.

The CDR3 is CSASTIKRDGTDTQYF. The V call is TRBV20-1, the J call TRBJ2-3; TCRdb picks TRBD1, but there is no DNA to check that call. Germline assignment: CDR1 DFQATT and CDR2 SNEGSKA (reference sequence). The CDR3 is 16 residues long.